This T cell receptor beta chain came from a study of OX40 agonist ivuxolimab in advanced cancers. Looking at the study overall: The study enrolled dose-escalation patients with hepatocellular carcinoma, melanoma, renal cell or head and neck cancer. Study outcomes and limitations: Dose levels from 0.1 to 3.0 mg/kg saw CD4+ and CD8+ blood T cells expand clonally by week 6.

Measured with immunoSEQ multiplex PCR; TCRdb has only the in-frame clones, and not every one. The sample shows about 59,000 clones, roughly 80% of them seen only once. Germline CDR1 SGHAT, CDR2 FQNNGV. Unmatched junction bases numbered 9, after V lost 1 base and J lost 6 bases. The CDR3 contains 17 residues. Points on this clone: The antigen is not known.

Sample: CD4+ or CD8+ T cells sorted from blood, taken in a trial of the OX40 agonist ivuxolimab. This clonotype was obtained from an adult with an advanced solid tumor such as melanoma, head and neck, liver or kidney cancer. The genes are TRBV11-2 and TRBJ2-7, with 13 bases identical to TRBD2. The CDR3 loop is CASSLAKGLAGTGEQYF. CDR3 bases: TGTGCCAGCAGCTTAGCGAAGGGACTAGCGGGAACCGGCGAGCAGTACTTC. Full variable domain (remainder filled in from reference TRBV11-2 and TRBJ2-7): EAGVAQSPRYKIIEKRQSVAFWCNPISGHATLYWYQQILGQGPKLLIQFQNNGVVDDSQLPKDRFSAERLKGVDSTLKIQPAKLEDSAVYLCASSLAKGLAGTGEQYFGPGTRLTVT.